This TCR beta chain was identified in a study of cytomegalovirus exposure and HLA in healthy donors. Findings and caveats of the study: There were about 160 TCR beta chains listed as cytomegalovirus-associated. Three chains linked to CMV were shown in vitro to be specific for CMV antigens. Presence/absence analyses assumed roughly uniform sequencing depth across donors.

Comment on this clone: The antigen remains unidentified.

The primer mix had 60 Vbeta and 13 Jbeta primers. The protocol was immunoSEQ multiplex PCR, while the TCRdb copy is restricted to in-frame clones and leaves out a portion. The sample holds more than 85,000 clones; approximately 69% are singletons and the top ten take approximately 3%. Sequenced input: PBMCs. This sequence originates from a man aged 25 to 45 in good health and CMV-seronegative.

The CDR3 sequence is CASSDQTGGLEQYF. CDR3 coding DNA: TGTGCCAGCAGCGACCAGACAGGGGGCCTCGAGCAGTACTTC. This chain joins TRBV5-8 and TRBJ2-7; TRBD1 agrees at 10 bases. CDR1 is SGHTS and CDR2 is YDEGEE in the germline V gene. This CDR3 comprises 14 residues. The junction had 7 bases not matched to a gene; V was cut back by 4 bases and J by 6 bases.